Following are 13 T cell receptor beta chains from one sample sequenced in a study of beta chain features in type 1 diabetes. The study, taken as a whole, reports: The study found moderately but significantly shorter TCRB CDR3s in all four CD4+ subsets of Type 1 diabetes patients.

These TCRs are of unknown antigen specificity. Every isolated RNA sample was fully reverse transcribed, so sequencing captured expressed TCRB transcripts. Sequenced by immunoSEQ multiplex PCR; TCRdb stores in-frame clones only, minus some. This sample has approximately 170,000 clones; 6% to 9% occur once, and the top ten carry 0.5%. Sequenced: central memory CD4+ T cells from blood. All receptors come from a man aged 18 to 35 with type 1 diabetes.

V gene TRBV5-1 combines with J gene TRBJ2-5, with 7 bases aligning to TRBD1. Trimming took 0 bases from V and 5 from J; bases not matched to a gene: 4. The CDR3 has 14 residues. Germline CDR1 reads SGHRS; CDR2 reads YFSETQ. The CDR3 sequence: CASSLETGRETQYF. The CDR3 DNA reads as TGCGCCAGCAGCTTGGAGACAGGGCGGGAGACCCAGTACTTC.

The sample holds a few counts of this clone. This rearrangement joins TRBV4-1 to TRBJ2-2, with 7 bases fitting TRBD2. The CDR3 length is 16 residues. V was clipped by 1 base and J by 5 bases; unmatched bases: 7. CDR1 and CDR2 from the germline V gene are MGHRA and YSYEKL. CDR3 protein: CASSQVRAGWTGELFF. CDR3 in DNA: TGCGCCAGCAGCCAAGTACGAGCGGGGTGGACCGGGGAGCTGTTTTTT.

The chain employs TRBV2 and TRBJ2-3, with D possibly being TRBD2 (6 bases). The CDR3 spans 14 residues. Germline V CDR1 and CDR2: SNHLY, FYNNEI. V lost 7 bases and J lost 3, with 14 bases in between. CDR3 bases: TGTGCCAGCAACGGAGGGGTGGTGACAGATACGCAGTATTTT. It translates to CASNGGVVTDTQYF.

The V gene is TRBV25-1, the J gene TRBJ1-1; D is unresolved. V lost 10 bases to trimming and J lost 11 bases, with 29 bases between them. The CDR3 has 15 amino acids. Per the germline V gene, CDR1 is MGHDK and CDR2 is SYGVNS. The CDR3 region is CATQRGEGHPGDAFF. The CDR3 DNA reads TGTGCCACCCAACGGGGAGAAGGCCACCCCGGTGACGCTTTCTTT.

This clone was recorded many times. The rearrangement joins TRBV27 to TRBJ2-2, with 8 nucleotides matching TRBD1. J lost 5 bases, V lost 2 bases, and 4 bases had no gene match. This CDR3 contains 15 residues. Germline V gene lookup returns CDR1 MNHEY and CDR2 SMNVEV (reference sequence). This CDR3 is CASSLQGAGTGELFF. The CDR3 nucleotides are TGTGCCAGCAGTTTACAGGGGGCGGGGACCGGGGAGCTGTTTTTT.

This clone was seen a few times. J is TRBJ2-5 and V is TRBV6-5, with a weak D call TRBD2 (6 bases). V lost 4 bases to trimming and J lost 5 bases, with 20 bases between them. Germline-derived CDR1 and CDR2 are MNHEY and SVGAGI. The CDR3 consists of 16 residues. The CDR3 is CASSSSTAGIYETQYF. Here the CDR3 DNA reads TGTGCCAGCAGTTCCTCGACGGCGGGGATTTATGAGACCCAGTACTTC.

The table lists this clone with a few counts. J is TRBJ1-3 and V is TRBV28; possible D gene TRBD1, 5 bases. The CDR3 has 16 residues. Trimming shortened V by 7 bases and J by 1 base, and 17 bases separated the two germline ends. Germline V gene data show CDR1 as MDHEN and CDR2 as SYDVKM. In DNA form, the CDR3 reads TGTGCCAGCACTCTGGGGGGGGAAGGTTCTGGAAACACCATATATTTT. It codes for CASTLGGEGSGNTIYF. Full variable domain (rest looked up from reference TRBV28 and TRBJ1-3): DVKVTQSSRYLVKRTGEKVFLECVQDMDHENMFWYRQDPGLGLRLIYFSYDVKMKEKGDIPEGYSVSREKKERFSLILESASTNQTSMYLCASTLGGEGSGNTIYFGEGSWLTVV.

About this clone itself: The identical CDR3 is also encoded by other nucleotide sequences in the sample. The CDR3 DNA follows: TGTGCCAGCTCAGAACAGGGTTGGGACGGCTACACCTTC. Translating gives CASSEQGWDGYTF. The rearrangement uses TRBV18 and TRBJ1-2, with D possibly matching TRBD1 (6 bases). V was pared by 5 bases and J by 8 bases, with 15 bases between. CDR1 is KGHSH, CDR2 LQKENI, per germline. The CDR3 has 13 amino acids.

This clone came up a few times. This specimen includes other DNA sequences encoding the same CDR3. V and J are TRBV10-3 and TRBJ1-5; 7 nucleotides match TRBD1. The CDR3 length is 13 residues. V gave up 4 bases and J gave up 4 bases; unmatched junction bases: 1. Germline CDR1 and CDR2: ENHRY and SYGVKD. CDR3 DNA: TGTGCCATCAGTGGACAGGGTAATCAGCCCCAGCATTTT. Its translation: CAISGQGNQPQHF.

This clone was seen many times. The rearrangement uses TRBV29-1 and TRBJ2-6; TRBD2 is a possible D gene (5 bases). CDR1 and CDR2 (germline): SQVTM, ANQGSEA. Trimming left V 4 bases short and J 7 bases short, with 17 bases between. CDR3 size: 15 residues. CDR3 bases: TGCAGCGTTGCTCATTCGGCCTCGGGAGCCAACGTCCTGACTTTC. Translating it yields CSVAHSASGANVLTF.

A few counts support this clone. The J gene is TRBJ1-2, the V gene TRBV5-1, with 9 bases matching TRBD1. The CDR3 consists of 14 residues. The ends lost 4 bases at V and 8 bases at J; junction bases unmatched: 9. Germline-derived CDR1 and CDR2 are SGHRS and YFSETQ. As DNA, the CDR3 is TGCGCCAGCAGCCCGGGGAGGACAGGGGAAGGCTACACCTTC. Amino acids: CASSPGRTGEGYTF.

V is TRBV9 and J is TRBJ2-5; D is uncertain. Trimming took off 3 bases at V and 0 bases at J, with 9 bases between the two ends. The CDR3 loop spans 14 amino acids. The germline CDR1 and CDR2 sequences are SGDLS and YYNGEE. CDR3 DNA sequence: TGTGCCAGCAGCGCACAACAGTACCAAGAGACCCAGTACTTC. As protein: CASSAQQYQETQYF.

The J gene is TRBJ2-5, the V gene TRBV6-5; the D gene is possibly TRBD1 (6 bases). Per the germline V gene, CDR1 is MNHEY and CDR2 is SVGAGI. Between the trimmed V and J ends, which lost 6 bases and 5 bases, there was a span of 16 bases. The CDR3 length is 14 residues. The CDR3 DNA reads as TGTGCCAGCAGGCCAGGGGCCACAAGGGAGACCCAGTACTTC. Translation gives CASRPGATRETQYF.